This T cell receptor beta chain derives from a study of cytomegalovirus exposure and HLA in healthy donors. This clone was observed a single time. Germline CDR1 and CDR2: SGHRS and YFSETQ. The CDR3 has 20 residues. With V trimmed by 0 bases and J by 3 bases, 18 bases remained unmatched. A roughly 120-subject validation cohort, separate from the roughly 670-subject first cohort, supplied the donors. Produced via immunoSEQ multiplex PCR; TCRdb's table is partial and in-frame only. The sample yields around 91,000 clones, around 93% seen once. The TCR was taken from a woman aged 25 to 45 in good health and CMV-seropositive. The chain couples TRBV5-1 to TRBJ2-1; 7 bases map to TRBD2. The source material was PBMCs. The CDR3 loop is CASSLGYSSAGAWVYNEQFF. CDR3 nucleotide sequence: TGCGCCAGCAGCTTGGGATATTCTTCTGCGGGAGCTTGGGTCTACAATGAGCAGTTCTTC.